The rows below give T cell receptor beta chains drawn from one sample of a study of metastatic and nonmetastatic thyroid tumors. TCRdb re-called the PCR reads via MiXCR. The sample contains roughly 65,000 clones, approximately 15% of which appear only once. Material for sequencing was blood. These receptors came from a male donor with papillary thyroid cancer or a benign thyroid nodule (not recorded which). Some clones in this sample may be carry-over from other donors' samples. Both conserved end residues are part of each CDR3. Not every row has a clone size; where given, it reads once, few, many or a size class.

v_call clone_size cdr3_aa
TRBV6-2/TRBV6-3 many CASSYSGDYSNQPQHF
TRBV12-3/TRBV12-4 many CASRGAPGGVGYTF
TRBV19 . CASKSYEQYF
TRBV9 many CASSVASPPNTGELFF
TRBV28 many CASTKRGYEQYF
TRBV10-3 many CAITETSSGNTIYF
TRBV28 many CASRWGLEQGTQYF
TRBV27 . CASILRQLNTEAFF
TRBV20-1 once CSAHLTGGSQGYTF
TRBV6-2/TRBV6-3 many CASSYGRDSDTQYF
TRBV29-1 few CSVERDSSYNYQFF
TRBV7-2 many CASSLGTAIGNTIYF
TRBV25-1 many CASTGQGSSPLHF
TRBV7-9 many CASSLTGETEAFF
TRBV6-6 few CASSYRGTSGVGNTIYF
TRBV4-1 many CASSRRAGPNTGELFF
TRBV18 many CASSPDSRGATEAFF
TRBV5-6 many CASSMRAAGDTGELFF
TRBV5-6 . CASSLEGPETQYF
TRBV27 few CASCPVTGFYEQYF
TRBV5-1 many CASSLEGRDTEAFF
TRBV6-1 . CASRRDRNYEQYF
TRBV5-1 many CASSQGTGSGYEKLFF
TRBV11-3 many CASSLGGRERRNTEAFF
TRBV6-5 few CASSFKGTVSSEKLFF
TRBV9 many CASSVSLGTRHYNEQFF
TRBV2 many CASSGYNEQFF
TRBV6-1 many CASSVGQGSNQPQHF
TRBV4-3 many CASSQESGELFF
TRBV20-1 many CSAETGTDYEQYF
TRBV6-1 many CASSEVGRLSSYEQYF
TRBV4-3 many CASSQGVESGWFHEQYF
TRBV20-1 many CSASLLVADTQYF
TRBV5-1 . CASSFGTLSSYEQYF
TRBV20-1 . CSARKPRALDDSYDQYF
TRBV6-1 many CASGRRDQPQHF
TRBV19 many CASRRERDSPLHF
TRBV6-4 . CASSPQGRGTGELFF
TRBV28 many CASTTLTYGYTF
TRBV25-1 few CASSGMDRTDTQYF
TRBV4-3 many CASSQDPFQSNQPQHF
TRBV10-1 many CASSLSLQNTEAFF
TRBV28 many CASSPSGIRGEQYF
TRBV5-4 once CASISLGPSTDTQYF
TRBV10-1 many CASSTLDRDYEQYF
TRBV5-1 many CASSLIGELFF
TRBV19 . CASNEQGPYNEQFF
TRBV7-9 many CASSLGRGNQETQYF
TRBV11-2 many CASSNRVGGNSPLHF
TRBV28 many CASSLKGAATEAFF